This T cell receptor beta chain was recovered during a study of blood T cell repertoires in COVID-19. Whole-study context: COVID-19 samples collected from the United States, Italy and Spain covered acute and convalescent phases.

TCRdb's table, derived via immunoSEQ multiplex PCR, lists solely in-frame clones and lacks some. Of about 530,000 clones listed, roughly 91% are singletons. Followed longitudinally, the Seattle patients had been enrolled during active infection. From germline, CDR1 is SGHAT and CDR2 FQNNGV. Deletions cut 1 base from V and 7 bases from J, with 13 bases between. The CDR3 contains 14 residues. The genes are TRBV11-2 and TRBJ1-2, with D possibly matching TRBD1 (5 bases). The sequenced material came from peripheral blood. The source is a woman aged 50 to 60 with COVID-19, enrolled during active disease. CDR3 bases: TGTGCCAGCAGCTTAGCCGGGACTGAAGTTGGCTACACCTTC. It translates to CASSLAGTEVGYTF. The full variable domain, in which reference TRBV11-2 and TRBJ1-2 provide the parts outside the CDR3, is EAGVAQSPRYKIIEKRQSVAFWCNPISGHATLYWYQQILGQGPKLLIQFQNNGVVDDSQLPKDRFSAERLKGVDSTLKIQPAKLEDSAVYLCASSLAGTEVGYTFGSGTRLTVV.